These 19 T cell receptor beta chains were all obtained from the same sample, sequenced in a study of cytomegalovirus exposure and HLA in healthy donors. The PCR was carried out with 60 Vbeta primers and 13 Jbeta primers. The assay was immunoSEQ multiplex PCR, and TCRdb's table has in-frame clones only and misses some. The sample contains a few hundred thousand clones, about four fifths of which appear only once. The sequencing sample was made of PBMCs. The receptor source for this set is a girl between 2 and 10 years old in good health and CMV-seronegative.

The CDR3 loop reads CASSPDEGYGYTF. Here the CDR3 DNA reads TGTGCCAGCAGTCCTGACGAGGGCTATGGCTACACCTTC. The chain combines TRBV2 with TRBJ1-2, with D unresolved. CDR3 length: 13 residues. Between the trimmed V and J ends, which lost 5 bases and 4 bases, there was a span of 11 bases. CDR1 is SNHLY, CDR2 FYNNEI, per germline. The variable domain in full, completed from reference TRBV2 and TRBJ1-2, reads EPEVTQTPSHQVTQMGQEVILRCVPISNHLYFYWYRQILGQKVEFLVSFYNNEISEKSEIFDDQFSVERPDGSNFTLKIRSTKLEDSAMYFCASSPDEGYGYTFGSGTRLTVV.

The rearrangement links TRBV5-1 to TRBJ2-1, with D tentatively TRBD2 (5 bases). The ends were cut back, 4 bases at V and 6 bases at J, with 17 bases in the middle. CDR1 and CDR2 (germline): SGHRS, YFSETQ. This CDR3 is 15 amino acids long. CDR3 in amino acids: CASSATWGASNEQFF. The CDR3 region has the DNA TGCGCCAGCAGCGCAACATGGGGAGCTAGCAATGAGCAGTTCTTC.

The rearrangement links TRBV13 to TRBJ2-3, with D unclear. Between the trimmed V and J ends, which lost 1 base and 0 bases, there was a span of 11 bases. CDR1 is PRHDT, CDR2 FYEKMQ, per germline (reference sequence). The CDR3 runs 16 residues. This chain's CDR3 is CASSLEAGTSTDTQYF. CDR3 bases: TGTGCCAGCAGCTTAGAAGCAGGCACAAGCACAGATACGCAGTATTTT.

A word on this clone: Germline and junction disagree at one end, which may indicate a read error. V gene TRBV7-9 combines with J gene TRBJ2-7, with D maybe TRBD2 (9 bases). The CDR3 spans 16 residues. Germline V gene sequence: CDR1 SEHNR, CDR2 FQNEAQ (reference sequence). The CDR3 sequence is CSSSLAGDRPSYEQYF. In DNA form, the CDR3 reads TGTTCCAGCAGCTTAGCGGGGGACAGGCCAAGCTACGAGCAGTACTTC.

The V call is TRBV18, the J call TRBJ2-4; D is possibly TRBD2 (5 bases). Between the trimmed V and J ends, which lost 3 bases and 9 bases, there was a span of 15 bases. This CDR3 has 14 residues. Germline V gene data show CDR1 as KGHSH and CDR2 as LQKENI. The CDR3 DNA reads TGTGCCAGCTCACCCAGGCCGAGGGAGAGCATTCAGTACTTC. Translated, it gives CASSPRPRESIQYF.

The chain carries TRBV9 and TRBJ1-3; 7 bases align to TRBD1. The CDR3 has 14 residues. Germline CDR1 and CDR2: SGDLS and YYNGEE. The V and J ends lost 4 bases and 1 base, in that order; junction bases with no gene match: 2. Here the CDR3 reads CASSRTGSGNTIYF. CDR3 in DNA: TGTGCCAGCAGCCGGACAGGTTCTGGAAACACCATATATTTT.

This chain links TRBV15 with TRBJ2-6; TRBD1 matches 7 bases. The J segment lost 2 bases and the V segment lost 3 bases, leaving 4 bases of the junction unmatched. From germline, CDR1 is LNHNV and CDR2 YYDKDF (reference sequence). This CDR3 spans 16 amino acids. DNA for the CDR3: TGTGCCACCAGCAGGAACAGGGGAACTGGGGCCAACGTCCTGACTTTC. It yields the protein CATSRNRGTGANVLTF.

The chain uses TRBV7-8 and TRBJ1-4; D uncertain. Looked up from germline, CDR1 is SGHVS and CDR2 is FQNEAQ. Trimming removed 6 bases from V and 0 bases from J, with 11 bases in between. The CDR3 contains 15 residues. The CDR3 sequence: CASRETAATNEKLFF. CDR3 nucleotides: TGTGCCAGCAGAGAAACAGCTGCAACTAATGAAAAACTGTTTTTT.

The CDR3: CASSWGQWNQPQHF. CDR3 DNA: TGTGCCAGTAGTTGGGGACAATGGAATCAGCCCCAGCATTTT. The chain is built from TRBV19 and TRBJ1-5; D is perhaps TRBD1 (6 bases). V shed 5 bases and J shed 4 bases, with 12 bases lying between them. CDR1 and CDR2 from the germline V gene are LNHDA and SQIVND (reference sequence). The CDR3 consists of 14 residues.

The genes are TRBV23-1 and TRBJ2-2; no reliable D call. TRBV23-1 is treated as an ORF (open reading frame) with a function not yet certain. This CDR3 contains 16 residues. The ends were cut back, 4 bases at V and 2 bases at J, with 14 bases in the middle. In DNA, the CDR3 is TGCGCCAGCAGTCTTCGGCCAGGCTCAAACACCGGGGAGCTGTTTTTT. It codes for CASSLRPGSNTGELFF.

V and J are TRBV27 and TRBJ2-3; D is undetermined. The V gene lost 4 bases and the J gene lost 6 bases, with 8 bases spanning the gap. In germline, CDR1 is MNHEY, CDR2 SMNVEV (reference sequence). The CDR3 runs to 12 residues. The CDR3 DNA follows: TGTGCCAGCAGTTCCTCTAGGGATACGCAGTATTTT. Residues: CASSSSRDTQYF.

J is TRBJ2-2 and V is TRBV6-4, with a tentative D call TRBD2 (5 bases). This CDR3 has 17 amino acids. Germline-derived CDR1 and CDR2 are MRHNA and SNTAGT. V lost 4 bases to trimming and J lost 1 base, with 16 bases between them. This CDR3 is CASSVATRVLNTGELFF. The CDR3, as DNA: TGTGCCAGCAGTGTCGCCACTAGGGTCTTGAACACCGGGGAGCTGTTTTTT.

This chain joins TRBV7-9 and TRBJ2-5, with D tentatively TRBD2 (5 bases). The CDR3 consists of 13 residues. In germline, CDR1 is SEHNR, CDR2 FQNEAQ (reference sequence). Trimming shortened V by 2 bases and J by 3 bases, and 7 bases separated the two germline ends. CDR3 protein: CASSLSGKETQYF. In DNA, the CDR3 is TGTGCCAGCAGCTTATCCGGGAAAGAGACCCAGTACTTC.

In DNA form, the CDR3 reads TGTGCCAGCAGCCAGATCAGGAACACTGAAGCTTTCTTT. Translated: CASSQIRNTEAFF. J is TRBJ1-1 and V is TRBV7-9; D is unresolved. Germline V gene sequence: CDR1 SEHNR, CDR2 FQNEAQ (reference sequence). V lost 5 bases and J lost 1, with 8 bases in between. The CDR3 is 13 amino acids.

The genes are TRBV4-1 and TRBJ1-5; a possible D gene is TRBD1 (6 bases). Germline lookup yields CDR1 MGHRA and CDR2 YSYEKL. This CDR3 is built from 18 residues. Trimming took off 3 bases at V and 0 bases at J, with 18 bases between the two ends. CDR3 loop: CASSQGSGELNSNQPQHF. CDR3 coding DNA: TGCGCCAGCAGCCAGGGGTCAGGGGAGTTGAATAGCAATCAGCCCCAGCATTTT.

The rearrangement joins TRBV5-1 to TRBJ1-4, with D maybe TRBD1 (6 bases). Germline CDR1 is SGHRS and CDR2 is YFSETQ. V lost 3 bases and J 0 bases, leaving 12 bases between the germline ends. This CDR3 is built from 16 residues. The CDR3 region has the DNA TGCGCCAGCAGCTACGGACAGACCTCAACTAATGAAAAACTGTTTTTT. Translating gives CASSYGQTSTNEKLFF. The entire variable domain, with the rest obtained from reference TRBV5-1 and TRBJ1-4, is as follows: KAGVTQTPRYLIKTRGQQVTLSCSPISGHRSVSWYQQTPGQGLQFLFEYFSETQRNKGNFPGRFSGRQFSNSRSEMNVSTLELGDSALYLCASSYGQTSTNEKLFFGSGTQLSVL.

The CDR3 sequence is CASSILTGTINYGYTF. As DNA, the CDR3 is TGTGCCAGCTCAATATTGACAGGGACCATTAACTATGGCTACACCTTC. This chain connects TRBV18 to TRBJ1-2, with TRBD1 matching over 7 bases. The CDR3 sequence is 16 residues long. Looked up from germline, CDR1 is KGHSH and CDR2 is LQKENI. V shed 5 bases and J 1 base; nucleotides not matched to a gene: 10. Filled out from reference TRBV18 and TRBJ1-2, the complete variable domain reads NAGVMQNPRHLVRRRGQEARLRCSPMKGHSHVYWYRQLPEEGLKFMVYLQKENIIDESGMPKERFSAEFPKEGPSILRIQQVVRGDSAAYFCASSILTGTINYGYTFGSGTRLTVV.

The chain combines TRBV9 with TRBJ2-2; unclear D gene. V dropped 3 bases and J dropped 5 bases, with 11 bases sitting between them. In germline, CDR1 is SGDLS, CDR2 YYNGEE. This CDR3 has 14 amino acids. Here the CDR3 DNA reads TGTGCCAGCAGCGCCTCATCGAGTACCGGGGAGCTGTTTTTT. Its protein product is CASSASSSTGELFF.

The chain has TRBV9 and TRBJ1-1; no reliable D call. The germline gives CDR1 SGDLS, CDR2 YYNGEE. The CDR3 spans 15 residues. V was pared by 1 base and J by 1 base, with 11 bases between. The chain's CDR3 is CASSVWRRQNTEAFF. The CDR3 DNA reads as TGTGCCAGCAGCGTATGGAGGCGGCAGAACACTGAAGCTTTCTTT.